One TCR beta chain is described in this entry. Its target is unknown. The entry originates in a study of radiotherapy plus CTLA-4 blockade in lung cancer. Study details: Objective responses were observed in 15% to 20% of patients, and disease control was achieved by just over 30%. Findings and limits, study-wide: Early shifts in blood T cell clones, with interferon-beta, reportedly predicted response best. Subsequent to radiotherapy plus ipilimumab, tumor-derived TCR clones underwent expansion in blood.

The CDR3 has 17 amino acids. Germline CDR1 is LNHNV and CDR2 is YYDKDF (reference sequence). V lost 2 bases, J lost 6 bases, and 19 bases lay in between. Here immunoSEQ multiplex PCR was the method, and the copy in TCRdb shows in-frame clones only, minus some. The table records over 70,000 clones, around 86% of them present only once. The sequenced sample was peripheral blood, obtained from a patient treated with radiotherapy plus ipilimumab. This TCR was recovered from a human donor with non-small cell lung cancer who had a partial response to radiotherapy plus ipilimumab. J is TRBJ2-2 and V is TRBV15, with TRBD2 as a possible D gene (6 bases). The CDR3 nucleotides read TGTGCCACCAGCAGATATTCTGGCGGCGGGATGGCCGGGGAGCTGTTTTTT. Protein product: CATSRYSGGGMAGELFF. Full variable domain (missing parts from reference TRBV15 and TRBJ2-2): DAMVIQNPRYQVTQFGKPVTLSCSQTLNHNVMYWYQQKSSQAPKLLFHYYDKDFNNEADTPDNFQSRRPNTSFCFLDIRSPGLGDTAMYLCATSRYSGGGMAGELFFGEGSRLTVL.